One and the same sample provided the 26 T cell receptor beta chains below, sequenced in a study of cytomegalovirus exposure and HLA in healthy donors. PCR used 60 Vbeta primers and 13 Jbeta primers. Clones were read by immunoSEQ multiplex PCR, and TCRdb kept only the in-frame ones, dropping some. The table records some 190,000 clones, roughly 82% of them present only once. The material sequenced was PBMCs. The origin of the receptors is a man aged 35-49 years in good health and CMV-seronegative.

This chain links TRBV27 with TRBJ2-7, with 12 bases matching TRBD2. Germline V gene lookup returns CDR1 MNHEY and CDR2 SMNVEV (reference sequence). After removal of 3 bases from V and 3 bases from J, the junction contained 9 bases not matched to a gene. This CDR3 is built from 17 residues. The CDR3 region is CASSLSRLAGVDYEQYF. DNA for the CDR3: TGTGCCAGCAGTTTGTCCAGACTAGCGGGAGTCGACTACGAGCAGTACTTC.

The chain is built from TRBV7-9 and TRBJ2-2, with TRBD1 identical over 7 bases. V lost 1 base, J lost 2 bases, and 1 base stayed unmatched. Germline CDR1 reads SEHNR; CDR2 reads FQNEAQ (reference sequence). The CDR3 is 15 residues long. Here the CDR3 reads CASSLGDRNTGELFF. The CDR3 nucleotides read TGTGCCAGCAGCTTAGGGGACAGAAACACCGGGGAGCTGTTTTTT.

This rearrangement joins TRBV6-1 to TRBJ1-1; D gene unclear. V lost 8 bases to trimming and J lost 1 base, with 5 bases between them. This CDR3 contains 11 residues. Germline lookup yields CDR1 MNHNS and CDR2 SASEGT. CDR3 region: CASSENTEAFF. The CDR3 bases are TGTGCCAGCTCAGAGAACACTGAAGCTTTCTTT.

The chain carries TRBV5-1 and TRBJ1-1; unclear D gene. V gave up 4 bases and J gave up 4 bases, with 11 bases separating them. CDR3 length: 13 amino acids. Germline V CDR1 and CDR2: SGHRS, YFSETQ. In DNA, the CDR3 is TGCGCCAGCAGCGCTGACGGGGTCACTGAAGCTTTCTTT. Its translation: CASSADGVTEAFF.

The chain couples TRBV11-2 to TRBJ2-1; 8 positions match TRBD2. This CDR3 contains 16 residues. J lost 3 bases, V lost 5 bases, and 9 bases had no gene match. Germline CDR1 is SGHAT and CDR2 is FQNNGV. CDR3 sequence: CASSPSAGGLYNEQFF. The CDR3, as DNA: TGTGCCAGCAGCCCTAGTGCGGGGGGCCTCTACAATGAGCAGTTCTTC.

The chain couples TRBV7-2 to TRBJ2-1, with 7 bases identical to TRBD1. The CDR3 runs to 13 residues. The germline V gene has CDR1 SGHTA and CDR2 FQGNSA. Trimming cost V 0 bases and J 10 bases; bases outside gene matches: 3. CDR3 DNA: TGTGCCAGCAGCTTAGCAGGGGGCAGAGAGCAGTTCTTC. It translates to CASSLAGGREQFF.

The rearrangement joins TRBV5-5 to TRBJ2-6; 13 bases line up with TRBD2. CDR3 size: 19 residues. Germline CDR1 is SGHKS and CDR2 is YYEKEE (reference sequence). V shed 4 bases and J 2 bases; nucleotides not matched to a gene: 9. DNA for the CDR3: TGTGCCAGCAGCCCAAGGACTAGCGGGAGTTCTGCTGGGGCCAACGTCCTGACTTTC. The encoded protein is CASSPRTSGSSAGANVLTF.

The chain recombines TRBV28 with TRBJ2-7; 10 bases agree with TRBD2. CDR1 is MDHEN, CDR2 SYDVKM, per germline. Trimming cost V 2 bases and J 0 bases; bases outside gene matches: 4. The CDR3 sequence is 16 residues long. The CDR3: CASSLPLAGGSYEQYF. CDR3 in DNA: TGTGCCAGCAGTTTACCTTTAGCGGGAGGCTCCTACGAGCAGTACTTC.

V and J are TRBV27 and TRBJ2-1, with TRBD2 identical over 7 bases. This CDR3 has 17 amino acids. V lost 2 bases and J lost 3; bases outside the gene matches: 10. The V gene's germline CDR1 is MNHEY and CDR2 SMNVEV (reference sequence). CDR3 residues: CASSLKFRRESYNEQFF. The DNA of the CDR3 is TGTGCCAGCAGTTTAAAGTTCCGGCGGGAGAGCTACAATGAGCAGTTCTTC.

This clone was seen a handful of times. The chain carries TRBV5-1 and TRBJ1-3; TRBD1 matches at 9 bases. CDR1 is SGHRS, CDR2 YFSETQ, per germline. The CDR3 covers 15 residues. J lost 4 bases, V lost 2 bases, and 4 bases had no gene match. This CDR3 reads CASSLQGADGNTIYF. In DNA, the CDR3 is TGCGCCAGCAGCTTACAGGGGGCGGACGGAAACACCATATATTTT. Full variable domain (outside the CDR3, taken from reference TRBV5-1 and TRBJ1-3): KAGVTQTPRYLIKTRGQQVTLSCSPISGHRSVSWYQQTPGQGLQFLFEYFSETQRNKGNFPGRFSGRQFSNSRSEMNVSTLELGDSALYLCASSLQGADGNTIYFGEGSWLTVV.

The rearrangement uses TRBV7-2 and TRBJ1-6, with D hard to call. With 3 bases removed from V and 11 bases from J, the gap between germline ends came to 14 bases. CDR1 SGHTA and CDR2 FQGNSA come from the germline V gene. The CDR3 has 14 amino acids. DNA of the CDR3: TGTGCCAGCAGCTTCGTTTCCTTTGAGCCACCCCTCCACTTT. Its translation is CASSFVSFEPPLHF.

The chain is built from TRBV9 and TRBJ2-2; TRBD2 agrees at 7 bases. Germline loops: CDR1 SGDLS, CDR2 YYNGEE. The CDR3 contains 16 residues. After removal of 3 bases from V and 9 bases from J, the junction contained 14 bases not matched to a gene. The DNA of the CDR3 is TGTGCCAGCAGCGGGGGAGGGGCGACCGCTTCGCGGGAGCTGTTTTTT. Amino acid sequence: CASSGGGATASRELFF.

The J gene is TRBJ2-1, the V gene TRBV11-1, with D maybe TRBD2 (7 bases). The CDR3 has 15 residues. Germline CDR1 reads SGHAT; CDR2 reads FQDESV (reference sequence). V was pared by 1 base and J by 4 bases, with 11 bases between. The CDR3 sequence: CASSLGRGPYNEQFF. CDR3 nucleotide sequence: TGTGCCAGCAGCTTAGGGCGGGGGCCTTACAATGAGCAGTTCTTC.

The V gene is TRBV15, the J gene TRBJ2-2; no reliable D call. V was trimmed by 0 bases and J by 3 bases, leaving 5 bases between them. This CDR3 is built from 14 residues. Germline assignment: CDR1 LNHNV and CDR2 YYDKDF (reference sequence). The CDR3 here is CATSREAYTGELFF. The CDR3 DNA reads TGTGCCACCAGCAGAGAGGCCTACACCGGGGAGCTGTTTTTT.

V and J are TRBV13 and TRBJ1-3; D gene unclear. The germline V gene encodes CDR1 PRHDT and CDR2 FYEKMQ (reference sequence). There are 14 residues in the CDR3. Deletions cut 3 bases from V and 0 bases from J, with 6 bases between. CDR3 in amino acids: CASSLRGSGNTIYF. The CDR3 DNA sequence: TGTGCCAGCAGCTTGCGGGGCTCTGGAAACACCATATATTTT.

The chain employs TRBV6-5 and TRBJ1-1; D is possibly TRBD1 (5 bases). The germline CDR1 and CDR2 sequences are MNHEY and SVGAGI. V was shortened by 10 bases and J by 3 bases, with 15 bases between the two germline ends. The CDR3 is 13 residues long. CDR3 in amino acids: CATQQALDTEAFF. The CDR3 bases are TGTGCCACTCAACAGGCCCTGGACACTGAAGCTTTCTTT.

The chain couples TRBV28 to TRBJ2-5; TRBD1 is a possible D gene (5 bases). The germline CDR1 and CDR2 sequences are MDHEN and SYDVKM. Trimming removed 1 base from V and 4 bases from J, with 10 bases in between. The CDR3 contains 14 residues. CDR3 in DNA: TGTGCCAGCAGTTTATCCCAGGGCCCAGAGACCCAGTACTTC. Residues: CASSLSQGPETQYF.

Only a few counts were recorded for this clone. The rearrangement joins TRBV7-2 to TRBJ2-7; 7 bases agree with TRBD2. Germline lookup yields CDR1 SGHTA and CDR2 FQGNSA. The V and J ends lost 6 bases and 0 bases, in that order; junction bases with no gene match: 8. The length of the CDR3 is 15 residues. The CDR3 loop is CASSTQLAISYEQYF. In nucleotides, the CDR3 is TGTGCCAGCAGTACTCAACTAGCGATCTCCTACGAGCAGTACTTC.

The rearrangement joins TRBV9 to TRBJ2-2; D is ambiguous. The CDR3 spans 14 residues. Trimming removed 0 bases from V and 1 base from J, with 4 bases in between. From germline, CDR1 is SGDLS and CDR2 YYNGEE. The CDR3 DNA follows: TGTGCCAGCAGCGTAGGGCAGAACACCGGGGAGCTGTTTTTT. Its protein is CASSVGQNTGELFF.

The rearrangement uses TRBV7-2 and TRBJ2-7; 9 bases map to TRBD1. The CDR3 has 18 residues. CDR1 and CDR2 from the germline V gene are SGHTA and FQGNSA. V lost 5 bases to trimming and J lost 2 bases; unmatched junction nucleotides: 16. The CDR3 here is CASSHPGGGTGNPYEQYF. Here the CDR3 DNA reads TGTGCCAGCAGCCACCCCGGGGGCGGGACAGGGAATCCCTACGAGCAGTACTTC.

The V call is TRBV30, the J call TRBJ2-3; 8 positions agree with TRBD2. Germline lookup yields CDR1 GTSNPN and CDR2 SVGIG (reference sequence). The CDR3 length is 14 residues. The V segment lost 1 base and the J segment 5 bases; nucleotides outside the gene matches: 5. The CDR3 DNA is TGTGCCTGGAGTGGAGGAGCGGGAGTAGATACGCAGTATTTT. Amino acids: CAWSGGAGVDTQYF.

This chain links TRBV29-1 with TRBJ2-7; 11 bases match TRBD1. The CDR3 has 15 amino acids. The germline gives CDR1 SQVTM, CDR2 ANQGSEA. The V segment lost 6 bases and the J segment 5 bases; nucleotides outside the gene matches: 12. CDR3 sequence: CSVGYGDRGFNEQYF. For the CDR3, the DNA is TGCAGCGTAGGCTACGGGGACAGGGGGTTTAACGAGCAGTACTTC.

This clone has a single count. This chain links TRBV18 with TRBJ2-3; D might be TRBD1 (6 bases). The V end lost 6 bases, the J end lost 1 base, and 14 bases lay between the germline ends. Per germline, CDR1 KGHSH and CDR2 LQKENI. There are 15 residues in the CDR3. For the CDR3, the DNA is TGTGCCAGCTCCCACAGGGACGACCGCACAGATACGCAGTATTTT. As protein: CASSHRDDRTDTQYF.

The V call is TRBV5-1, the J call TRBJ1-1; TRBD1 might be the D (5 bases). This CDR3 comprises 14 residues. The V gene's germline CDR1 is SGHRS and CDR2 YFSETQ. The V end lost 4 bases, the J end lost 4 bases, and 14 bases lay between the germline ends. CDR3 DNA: TGCGCCAGCAGCCACCAGGGATCGTTCACTGAAGCTTTCTTT. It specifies CASSHQGSFTEAFF.

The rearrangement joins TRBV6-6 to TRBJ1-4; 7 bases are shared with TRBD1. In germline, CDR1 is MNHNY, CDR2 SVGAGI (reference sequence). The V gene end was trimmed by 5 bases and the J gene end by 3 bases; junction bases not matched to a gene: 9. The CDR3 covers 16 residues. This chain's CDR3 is CASSPLDRVPNEKLFF. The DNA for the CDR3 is TGTGCCAGCAGTCCACTAGACAGGGTGCCTAATGAAAAACTGTTTTTT.

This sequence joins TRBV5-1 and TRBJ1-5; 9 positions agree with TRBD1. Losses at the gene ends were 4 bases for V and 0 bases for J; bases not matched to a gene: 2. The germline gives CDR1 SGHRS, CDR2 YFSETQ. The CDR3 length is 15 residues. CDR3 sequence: CASSTGGNSNQPQHF. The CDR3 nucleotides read TGCGCCAGCAGCACAGGGGGCAATAGCAATCAGCCCCAGCATTTT.